This T cell receptor beta chain derives from a study of shared clonotypes between healthy human individuals. Overall study: CD8 memory received one plate per donor, CD8 naive two, CD4 memory three and CD4 naive three.

Naive CD8 cells lacked CD45RO, underwent positive selection for CCR7 and left out terminally differentiated effector memory CD45RA+ cells. Trimming took 1 base from V and 0 from J, leaving 10 bases between them. The CDR3 is 15 residues long. Per the germline V gene, CDR1 is LGHNA and CDR2 is YSLEER. This table comes from immunoSEQ multiplex PCR, and its TCRdb copy is limited to in-frame clones, with some not included. Of around 1.9 million clones listed, about 92% are singletons. The sequenced sample was naive CD8+ T cells from PBMCs. This chain connects TRBV4-3 to TRBJ2-7; D is uncertain. The TCR was taken from a man between 18 and 35 years old in good health. Some clones in this sample may be carry-over from other donors' samples. Here the CDR3 reads CASSQGAASSYEQYF. The CDR3 DNA sequence: TGCGCCAGCAGCCAAGGGGCGGCTAGCTCCTACGAGCAGTACTTC.